The 15 T cell receptor beta chains in this list originate from one sample, sequenced in a study of human T cells and chemical hapten exposure. Noted time point: patch test 2, 6 weeks after DPC sensitization. Treatment given: therapeutic diphenylcyclopropenone sensitization with weekly scalp DPC. Unfractionated whole blood yielded total RNA. TCRdb reanalysed the RACE reads using MiXCR and keeps one entry per CDR3 protein. This sample has around 42,000 distinct CDR3 sequences; 8.5% to 10% occur once, and the top ten carry 14%. Here the sequenced sample was whole blood, taken in connection with sensitization to the hapten diphenylcyclopropenone (DPC). These receptors originate from a woman aged 30 to 39 with alopecia areata. Some clones in this sample may be carry-over from other donors' samples.

This clonotype was counted between two and nine times. The J gene is TRBJ2-2, the V gene TRBV27; D gene uncertain. Per germline, CDR1 MNHEY and CDR2 SMNVEV (reference sequence). The CDR3 length is 12 residues. V lost 3 bases, J lost 2 bases, and 1 base lay in between. CDR3 sequence: CASSFNTGELFF. In DNA form, the CDR3 reads TGTGCCAGCAGTTTTAACACCGGGGAGCTGTTTTTT.

V usage is TRBV5-1 and J usage is TRBJ1-6, with D possibly being TRBD1 (5 bases). The CDR3 has 15 residues. Germline CDR1 SGHRS, CDR2 YFSETQ. V lost 5 bases, J lost 7 bases, and 16 bases lay in between. The CDR3: CASSQSPGWNSPLHF. CDR3 DNA: TGCGCCAGCAGTCAGTCCCCAGGGTGGAATTCACCCCTCCACTTT.

The rearrangement uses TRBV4-3 and TRBJ2-4; TRBD1 agrees at 9 bases. The trim removed 9 bases at V and 15 bases at J, leaving 21 bases unmatched. Germline loops: CDR1 LGHNA, CDR2 YSLEER. This CDR3 has 15 amino acids. The CDR3 nucleotides read TGCGCCAGTCCCCGATTGCGGGACAGGGCCGCGTCAGGGTACTTC. This translates into CASPRLRDRAASGYF.

This clonotype was observed a handful of times. This CDR3 is CSARDGEESAQETQYF. The CDR3 coding sequence is TGCAGTGCTAGAGATGGGGAGGAGTCGGCGCAAGAGACCCAGTACTTC. V is TRBV20-1 and J is TRBJ2-5; tentatively, D is TRBD2 (6 bases). This CDR3 region has 16 residues. Per germline, CDR1 DFQATT and CDR2 SNEGSKA (reference sequence). Trimming pared 0 bases from V and 2 bases from J, leaving 16 bases between.

A few counts support this clonotype. V usage is TRBV20-1 and J usage is TRBJ2-1; D may be TRBD1 or TRBD2 (5 bases each). Trimming stripped 5 bases from V and 6 bases from J, with 20 bases between. Germline V lookup: CDR1 DFQATT, CDR2 SNEGSKA (reference sequence). The CDR3 runs 15 residues. This chain's CDR3 is CSAEKPNSGGNEQFF. The DNA of the CDR3 is TGCAGTGCTGAGAAGCCCAATTCTGGGGGCAATGAGCAGTTCTTC.

This clonotype ranks as medium-sized. V gene TRBV28 combines with J gene TRBJ1-6; D remains ambiguous. Between the trimmed V and J ends, which lost 6 bases and 7 bases, there was a span of 10 bases. This CDR3 region has 13 residues. In germline, CDR1 is MDHEN, CDR2 SYDVKM. CDR3 nucleotides: TGTGCCAGCAGCCATCCCGGAAATTCACCCCTCCACTTT. It codes for CASSHPGNSPLHF.

The chain carries TRBV7-2 and TRBJ2-2, with D unclear. V shed 5 bases and J shed 2 bases, with 12 bases lying between them. This CDR3 region has 15 residues. Germline CDR1 reads SGHTA; CDR2 reads FQGNSA. CDR3 nucleotide sequence: TGTGCCAGCAGCAGGAATACTCACAACACCGGGGAGCTGTTTTTT. Its translation is CASSRNTHNTGELFF.

The V gene is TRBV27, the J gene TRBJ2-4; TRBD2 is a possible D gene (5 bases). V lost 4 bases, J lost 8 bases, and 15 bases lay in between. This CDR3 contains 14 residues. Germline CDR1 is MNHEY and CDR2 is SMNVEV (reference sequence). The CDR3 DNA reads as TGTGCCAGCAGTTCCCGAGGGTCCGGCTACATTCAGTACTTC. It yields the protein CASSSRGSGYIQYF.

This clonotype showed up many times. V and J are TRBV10-3 and TRBJ2-1; D uncertain. V dropped 3 bases and J dropped 4 bases, with 13 bases sitting between them. The CDR3 length is 15 residues. Germline V gene data show CDR1 as ENHRY and CDR2 as SYGVKD. DNA for the CDR3: TGTGCCATCAGTGACGGGCAGGTTGGGTACAATGAGCAGTTCTTC. Translated, it gives CAISDGQVGYNEQFF.

This clonotype was counted a few times. The rearrangement uses TRBV30 and TRBJ2-1, with 11 bases fitting TRBD2. CDR1 is GTSNPN and CDR2 is SVGIG in the germline V gene (reference sequence). The CDR3 has 15 residues. Trimming took 7 bases from V and 5 from J; bases not matched to a gene: 10. CDR3 protein: CASRTGTSGNNEQFF. The CDR3, as DNA: TGTGCCTCTAGGACGGGGACTAGCGGCAACAATGAGCAGTTCTTC.

This clonotype was observed at least ten times. The J gene is TRBJ1-1, the V gene TRBV2; tentatively, D is TRBD1 (5 bases). The V end was cut by 6 bases, the J end by 1 base, with 12 bases between. The germline gives CDR1 SNHLY, CDR2 FYNNEI. The CDR3 loop spans 14 amino acids. DNA for the CDR3: TGTGCCAGCAGAGCCCGGGGGGGGAACACTGAAGCTTTCTTT. Its protein is CASRARGGNTEAFF.

This clonotype was recorded at least ten times. The chain couples TRBV18 to TRBJ2-3, with TRBD2 as a possible D gene (6 bases). This CDR3 has 14 amino acids. The ends were cut back, 3 bases at V and 6 bases at J, with 13 bases in the middle. Germline assignment: CDR1 KGHSH and CDR2 LQKENI. CDR3 residues: CASSPSRGEDTQYF. CDR3 sequence (DNA): TGTGCCAGCTCACCGTCGCGGGGTGAGGATACGCAGTATTTT.

This clonotype has more than one count but fewer than ten. This chain links TRBV7-6 with TRBJ2-2; D is uncertain. Germline assignment: CDR1 SGHVS and CDR2 FNYEAQ. Trimming pared 0 bases from V and 6 bases from J, leaving 2 bases between. The CDR3 is 12 amino acids. CDR3 residues: CASSLASGELFF. The CDR3 nucleotides read TGTGCCAGCAGCTTAGCTTCCGGGGAGCTGTTTTTT.

V is TRBV20-1 and J is TRBJ1-5; a weak D match, TRBD1 (6 bases). From germline, CDR1 is DFQATT and CDR2 SNEGSKA (reference sequence). V lost 1 base and J 5 bases, leaving 12 bases between the germline ends. CDR3 length: 14 residues. CDR3 residues: CSARASNRDQPQHF. CDR3 sequence (DNA): TGCAGTGCTAGAGCATCCAACAGGGATCAGCCCCAGCATTTT.

This clonotype was counted a few times. V usage is TRBV9 and J usage is TRBJ1-4; tentatively, D is TRBD1 (5 bases). V lost 4 bases and J 6 bases, leaving 19 bases between the germline ends. Looked up from germline, CDR1 is SGDLS and CDR2 is YYNGEE. The CDR3 is made up of 16 amino acids. The CDR3 region has the DNA TGTGCCAGCAGCCCCGCGGAGCAGGGTTCGTATGAAAAACTGTTTTTT. This encodes CASSPAEQGSYEKLFF.